A single sample gave rise to the 5 T cell receptor beta chains below, sequenced in a study of shared clonotypes between healthy human individuals. Here immunoSEQ multiplex PCR was the method, and the copy in TCRdb shows in-frame clones only, minus some. The sample yields approximately 2.5 million clones, roughly 93% seen once. The sample was naive CD4+ T cells from PBMCs. The subset here: CD45RA+ positively selected. The receptors were sampled from a man aged 18 to 30 in good health. Some clones in this sample may be carry-over from other donors' samples.

V usage is TRBV7-7 and J usage is TRBJ2-7, with D tentatively TRBD1 or TRBD2 (5 bases each). In germline, CDR1 is SSHAT, CDR2 FNYEAQ (reference sequence). This CDR3 has 15 amino acids. V was clipped by 5 bases and J by 2 bases, with 16 bases between them. The CDR3 nucleotides are TGTGCCAGCAGCCCCGCGGGTTCAGGGCCCTACGAGCAGTACTTC. Amino acid sequence: CASSPAGSGPYEQYF.

This clone showed up many times. The V and J genes are TRBV10-1 and TRBJ2-3; a possible D gene is TRBD2 (5 bases). Trimming removed 10 bases at V and 1 base at J, with 15 bases between. CDR1 and CDR2 (germline): WNHNN, SYGVQD (reference sequence). This CDR3 is 14 amino acids long. The CDR3 sequence: CANMIPRGTDTQYF. CDR3 sequence (DNA): TGCGCCAATATGATACCGAGGGGCACAGATACGCAGTATTTT.

This chain links TRBV19 with TRBJ2-7; a weak D match, TRBD1 (6 bases). The germline gives CDR1 LNHDA, CDR2 SQIVND (reference sequence). This CDR3 contains 15 residues. Trimming removed 1 base from V and 4 bases from J, with 14 bases in between. In nucleotides, the CDR3 is TGTGCCAGTAGTATAGGGGGGCAGGCCCTATACGAGCAGTACTTC. Its protein is CASSIGGQALYEQYF.

As concerns this clone: The sample holds other DNA sequences that translate to the same CDR3. J is TRBJ2-5 and V is TRBV2; 10 positions match TRBD2. Germline lookup yields CDR1 SNHLY and CDR2 FYNNEI. The CDR3 totals 14 residues. Trimming at V came to 1 base and at J to 4 bases, leaving 0 bases not matched to a gene. CDR3 coding DNA: TGTGCCAGCAGTGAAGGACTAGCGGGAGAGACCCAGTACTTC. Translation gives CASSEGLAGETQYF.

Worth noting for this clone: The sample contains more than one DNA sequence encoding this CDR3. The chain joins TRBV7-3 to TRBJ2-3; possible D gene TRBD2, 5 bases. In germline, CDR1 is SGHTA, CDR2 FQGTGA. The CDR3 consists of 14 residues. V lost 1 base to trimming and J lost 5 bases, with 10 bases between them. The CDR3 DNA follows: TGTGCCAGCAGCTTAAGGCTAGCTGGAGATACGCAGTATTTT. Protein product: CASSLRLAGDTQYF.